What follows are 17 T cell receptor beta chains derived from one specimen sequenced in a study of blood T cell repertoires in COVID-19. Libraries were prepared by immunoSEQ multiplex PCR; TCRdb keeps only in-frame clonotypes and omits some of them. The sample holds tens of thousands of clones, roughly 82% seen once. The sequenced sample consisted of peripheral blood. The receptors were sampled from a woman in her sixties with acute or convalescent COVID-19.

This rearrangement joins TRBV5-1 to TRBJ2-5; TRBD1 might be the D (6 bases). CDR3 length equals 15 residues. The V gene lost 1 base and the J gene lost 2 bases, with 12 bases spanning the gap. Germline V gene data show CDR1 as SGHRS and CDR2 as YFSETQ. The CDR3 loop is CASSLLPGTQETQYF. The CDR3 coding sequence is TGCGCCAGCAGCTTGTTGCCCGGGACACAAGAGACCCAGTACTTC. Using reference TRBV5-1 and TRBJ2-5 for the parts outside the CDR3, the full variable domain is KAGVTQTPRYLIKTRGQQVTLSCSPISGHRSVSWYQQTPGQGLQFLFEYFSETQRNKGNFPGRFSGRQFSNSRSEMNVSTLELGDSALYLCASSLLPGTQETQYFGPGTRLLVL.

The chain combines TRBV9 with TRBJ2-7; D ambiguous. V was clipped by 0 bases and J by 6 bases, with 10 bases between them. This CDR3 is built from 13 residues. Germline values: CDR1 SGDLS, CDR2 YYNGEE. The CDR3 nucleotides read TGTGCCAGCAGCGTAGCGCAGGTCGGCGAGCAGTACTTC. Translated: CASSVAQVGEQYF.

This clone was detected only a few times. The chain carries TRBV5-1 and TRBJ1-2; weak D call: TRBD1 (6 bases). The CDR3 is made up of 13 amino acids. Germline values: CDR1 SGHRS, CDR2 YFSETQ. Trimming stripped 4 bases from V and 5 bases from J, with 12 bases between. The CDR3 DNA is TGCGCCAGCAGCGGGGACATTTGGTATGGCTACACCTTC. Its protein is CASSGDIWYGYTF. The variable domain in full, completed from reference TRBV5-1 and TRBJ1-2, reads KAGVTQTPRYLIKTRGQQVTLSCSPISGHRSVSWYQQTPGQGLQFLFEYFSETQRNKGNFPGRFSGRQFSNSRSEMNVSTLELGDSALYLCASSGDIWYGYTFGSGTRLTVV.

This sequence joins TRBV29-1 and TRBJ1-4; a weak D match, TRBD1 (5 bases). The germline gives CDR1 SQVTM, CDR2 ANQGSEA. The V end was cut by 4 bases, the J end by 2 bases, with 11 bases between. The CDR3 length is 14 residues. This chain's CDR3 is CSVAGGATNEKLFF. DNA for the CDR3: TGCAGCGTTGCCGGGGGAGCCACTAATGAAAAACTGTTTTTT. The variable domain in full, with the rest retrieved from reference TRBV29-1 and TRBJ1-4, is SAVISQKPSRDICQRGTSLTIQCQVDSQVTMMFWYRQQPGQSLTLIATANQGSEATYESGFVIDKFPISRPNLTFSTLTVSNMSPEDSSIYLCSVAGGATNEKLFFGSGTQLSVL.

V and J are TRBV5-1 and TRBJ2-1; 13 nucleotides align to TRBD2. V lost 0 bases to trimming and J lost 7 bases; unmatched junction nucleotides: 1. CDR3 size: 15 residues. CDR1 SGHRS and CDR2 YFSETQ come from the germline V gene. Written as DNA, the CDR3 is TGCGCCAGCAGCTTGGAGACTAGCGGGAGGAATGAGCAGTTCTTC. Translated, it gives CASSLETSGRNEQFF.

The CDR3 region has the DNA TGTGCCAGCAGCGAATACCGGGAGCGCCCTGGGGCCAACGTCCTGACTTTC. Its protein is CASSEYRERPGANVLTF. The chain has TRBV7-9 and TRBJ2-6; D is perhaps TRBD2 (6 bases). The V and J ends lost 5 bases and 2 bases respectively, with 16 bases between them. CDR3 length: 17 residues. Germline CDR1 is SEHNR and CDR2 is FQNEAQ (reference sequence).

The chain recombines TRBV13 with TRBJ1-6; 8 bases are shared with TRBD1. The V gene end was trimmed by 5 bases and the J gene end by 7 bases; junction bases not matched to a gene: 4. CDR3 length: 14 residues. The germline gives CDR1 PRHDT, CDR2 FYEKMQ (reference sequence). For the CDR3, the DNA is TGTGCCAGCAGCCCGAGACAGGGGAATTCACCCCTCCACTTT. It codes for CASSPRQGNSPLHF.

The V and J genes are TRBV9 and TRBJ2-5; the match to TRBD2 covers 7 bases. The V and J ends lost 4 bases and 3 bases, in that order; junction bases with no gene match: 3. Germline V gene sequence: CDR1 SGDLS, CDR2 YYNGEE. This CDR3 has 13 amino acids. The CDR3 bases are TGTGCCAGCAGCCCCAGCGGGGAAGAGACCCAGTACTTC. Translation: CASSPSGEETQYF.

This chain's CDR3 is CASSTLGNQPQHF. The DNA of the CDR3 is TGTGCCAGCAGCACCCTCGGTAATCAGCCCCAGCATTTT. The chain uses TRBV6-5 and TRBJ1-5; D remains ambiguous. The CDR3 runs 13 residues. Germline CDR1 reads MNHEY; CDR2 reads SVGAGI. V lost 6 bases, J lost 4 bases, and 10 bases lay in between.

This clone showed up just once. CDR3 bases: TGTGCCAGCAGTTACTCAATTAACGGGGTCTATGGCTACACCTTC. Amino acid sequence: CASSYSINGVYGYTF. The chain links TRBV6-5 to TRBJ1-2; unclear D gene. The CDR3 runs to 15 residues. CDR1 is MNHEY, CDR2 SVGAGI, per germline. Trimming stripped 0 bases from V and 4 bases from J, with 12 bases between.

The chain uses TRBV3-1 (or the pseudogene TRBV3-2) and TRBJ1-4; TRBD1 matches 10 bases. Per germline, CDR1 LGHDT and CDR2 YNNKEL (reference sequence). The CDR3 length is 15 residues. Losses at the gene ends were 4 bases for V and 7 bases for J; bases not matched to a gene: 6. Here the CDR3 DNA reads TGTGCCAGCAGCCGACCCGGGACAGGGGTTGAAAAACTGTTTTTT. Its translation is CASSRPGTGVEKLFF.

There are a few counts of this clone. This chain links TRBV5-1 with TRBJ2-2, with 10 bases lining up with TRBD1. There are 14 residues in the CDR3. Germline trimming cut 8 bases from V and 3 bases from J; bases unmatched to any gene: 4. The V gene's germline CDR1 is SGHRS and CDR2 YFSETQ. CDR3 bases: TGCGCCAGTCGACAGGGGGCCCACACCGGGGAGCTGTTTTTT. Its protein product is CASRQGAHTGELFF. Supplemented by reference TRBV5-1 and TRBJ2-2, the full variable domain reads KAGVTQTPRYLIKTRGQQVTLSCSPISGHRSVSWYQQTPGQGLQFLFEYFSETQRNKGNFPGRFSGRQFSNSRSEMNVSTLELGDSALYLCASRQGAHTGELFFGEGSRLTVL.

This clone was seen once. This chain connects TRBV18 to TRBJ2-7, with a weak D call TRBD2 (6 bases). Germline values: CDR1 KGHSH, CDR2 LQKENI. V shed 4 bases and J shed 4 bases, with 14 bases lying between them. CDR3 length: 14 residues. The CDR3 DNA follows: TGTGCCAGCTCACGCCTTTTGCGGGATTACGAGCAGTACTTC. Its translation: CASSRLLRDYEQYF.

The chain carries TRBV30 and TRBJ1-1, with D unclear. From germline, CDR1 is GTSNPN and CDR2 SVGIG (reference sequence). V was cut by 7 bases and J by 8 bases, with 14 bases left in between. The CDR3 is made up of 11 amino acids. CDR3 DNA: TGTGCCTTAAAGGGAGGGAAGGAAGCTTTCTTT. Residues: CALKGGKEAFF.

V is TRBV15 and J is TRBJ1-4, with D perhaps TRBD1 (6 bases). The CDR3 consists of 15 residues. CDR1 is LNHNV and CDR2 is YYDKDF in the germline V gene (reference sequence). Trimming removed 0 bases from V and 6 bases from J, with 11 bases in between. The CDR3 protein is CATSRDAAGDEKLFF. CDR3 DNA: TGTGCCACCAGCAGAGATGCGGCAGGGGATGAAAAACTGTTTTTT. The variable domain in full, with the rest retrieved from reference TRBV15 and TRBJ1-4, is DAMVIQNPRYQVTQFGKPVTLSCSQTLNHNVMYWYQQKSSQAPKLLFHYYDKDFNNEADTPDNFQSRRPNTSFCFLDIRSPGLGDTAMYLCATSRDAAGDEKLFFGSGTQLSVL.

This clone showed up just a few times. The chain carries TRBV5-6 and TRBJ1-2; 7 bases align to TRBD1. Germline V gene data show CDR1 as SGHDT and CDR2 as YYEEEE. Trimming at V came to 0 bases and at J to 1 base, leaving 6 bases not matched to a gene. The CDR3 consists of 16 residues. CDR3 coding DNA: TGTGCCAGCAGCTTGGCCGGGACAGTAATTAACTATGGCTACACCTTC. It yields the protein CASSLAGTVINYGYTF.

The genes are TRBV29-1 and TRBJ1-1; D possibly corresponds to TRBD1 (5 bases). The CDR3 has 12 amino acids. Germline V gene lookup returns CDR1 SQVTM and CDR2 ANQGSEA. V dropped 7 bases and J dropped 7 bases, with 16 bases sitting between them. CDR3 protein: CSAWTVGGEAFF. Here the CDR3 DNA reads TGCAGCGCCTGGACGGTGGGGGGTGAAGCTTTCTTT. Complete variable domain (other parts from reference TRBV29-1 and TRBJ1-1): SAVISQKPSRDICQRGTSLTIQCQVDSQVTMMFWYRQQPGQSLTLIATANQGSEATYESGFVIDKFPISRPNLTFSTLTVSNMSPEDSSIYLCSAWTVGGEAFFGQGTRLTVV.